Listed below are T cell receptor beta chains from one sample, sequenced in a study of T-cell memory formation after mild COVID-19. TCRdb reprocessed the 5' RACE reads with MiXCR, giving one entry per CDR3 protein. Of tens of thousands of distinct CDR3 sequences in the sample, more than 10% are singletons; the top ten hold approximately 26%. The sequencing input was PBMCs or a T cell subset sorted from them (not recorded which). The receptors derive from an adult woman who had mild COVID-19 (a few samples of this study predate the infection). Cell type and time point are not known. The conserved cysteine and the conserved F or W are not part of the CDR3 here. Expanded clones get a size class; other rows say once, few or many, or leave the size out.

.	TRBV4-1	TRBJ2-1	ASSQVPGGYNEQF
.	TRBV11-3	TRBJ2-1	ASSSPLAGGEQF
medium-sized	TRBV7-8	TRBJ1-1	ASSRGQGNTEAF
few	TRBV6-5	TRBJ2-7	ASRTGGPNEQY
few	TRBV7-9	TRBJ2-3	ASSLGLDTQY
.	TRBV7-6	TRBJ1-1	ASSANGGTSLNTEAF
.	TRBV6-2/TRBV6-3	TRBJ2-4	ASSPPDTLAKNIQY
few	TRBV5-1	TRBJ2-7	ASSSDRAAGGYEQY
.	TRBV5-5	TRBJ2-7	ASSSEGGPYEQY
.	TRBV27	TRBJ2-2	ASSLIPGLENTGELF
.	TRBV7-9	TRBJ2-5	ASSWNYQETQY
few	TRBV21-1	TRBJ2-7	ASSKGQGLSSYEQY
few	TRBV24-1	TRBJ2-5	ATSGTGGWETQY
few	TRBV7-8	TRBJ1-4	ASSPDRGRDEKLF
many	TRBV6-5	TRBJ2-5	ASSYSGGVRETQY
few	TRBV7-3	TRBJ1-4	ASSPRGPEANEKLF
.	TRBV7-9	TRBJ1-4	ASSPRETYEKLF
few	TRBV20-1	TRBJ2-2	SARAQDMNTGELF
.	TRBV7-2	TRBJ2-1	ASSLDLGLYNEQF
many	TRBV20-1	TRBJ2-7	SARPRGSSYEQY
.	TRBV7-7	TRBJ2-1	ASSLVLDLALYNEQF
few	TRBV4-1	TRBJ2-7	ASSQEAGLAYSYEQY
.	TRBV29-1	TRBJ2-7	SVVAGTGSYEQY
few	TRBV7-8	TRBJ2-1	ASSAGLRDEQF
.	TRBV5-6	TRBJ2-7	ASSWGIAYEQY
many	TRBV5-1	TRBJ2-1	ASSLVQRVSYNEQF
few	TRBV7-8	TRBJ2-1	ASSGGGGRLEQF
few	TRBV7-9	TRBJ2-1	ASSQGAGLSEQF
few	TRBV7-9	TRBJ2-1	ASSEGDIYNEQF
medium-sized	TRBV12-3/TRBV12-4	TRBJ2-6	ASNPDHSGANVLT
few	TRBV15	TRBJ1-4	ATSSPDRAEYEKLF
.	TRBV29-1	TRBJ2-7	SVRGISYEQY
few	TRBV4-3	TRBJ1-6	ASSQDAGDSPLH